One sample yielded the 5 T cell receptor beta chains listed below, sequenced in a study of blood T cell repertoires in COVID-19. The repertoire was sequenced with immunoSEQ multiplex PCR; TCRdb's copy has only in-frame clones and lacks some. The table shows approximately 67,000 clones, with under 95% occurring only once. The sample consisted of peripheral blood. The receptor set was obtained from a woman aged 60-75 years with active COVID-19.

The rearrangement joins TRBV5-1 to TRBJ2-1; TRBD2 matches at 7 bases. CDR1 is SGHRS and CDR2 is YFSETQ in the germline V gene. The CDR3 runs to 14 residues. With 2 bases clipped from V and 3 bases from J, the junction kept 2 bases outside the gene matches. CDR3 amino acids: CASSLLAGYNEQFF. The DNA of the CDR3 is TGCGCCAGCAGCTTATTAGCGGGCTACAATGAGCAGTTCTTC.

A single count supports this clone. The rearrangement uses TRBV9 and TRBJ1-2; possible D gene TRBD1, 5 bases. The CDR3 is made up of 14 amino acids. Looked up from germline, CDR1 is SGDLS and CDR2 is YYNGEE. V lost 1 base, J lost 3 bases, and 10 bases lay in between. This CDR3 reads CASSVHDRYYGYTF. CDR3 coding DNA: TGTGCCAGCAGCGTACATGACAGATACTATGGCTACACCTTC. Variable domain in full (rest from reference TRBV9 and TRBJ1-2): DSGVTQTPKHLITATGQRVTLRCSPRSGDLSVYWYQQSLDQGLQFLIQYYNGEERAKGNILERFSAQQFPDLHSELNLSSLELGDSALYFCASSVHDRYYGYTFGSGTRLTVV.

The chain links TRBV6-5 to TRBJ2-1, with a tentative D call TRBD2 (7 bases). The CDR3 is 11 residues long. Germline V gene data show CDR1 as MNHEY and CDR2 as SVGAGI. Trimming removed 7 bases from V and 15 bases from J, with 16 bases in between. The CDR3 coding sequence is TGTGCCAGCATAGCGGGTTTAGGGGGGTTCTTC. Its translation: CASIAGLGGFF.

The DNA for the CDR3 is TGTGCCAGCAGCTCATGGACTAGCGGGGGTTCCTACGAGCAGTACTTC. Its translation: CASSSWTSGGSYEQYF. The chain carries TRBV11-1 and TRBJ2-7, with TRBD2 identical over 13 bases. Germline V gene sequence: CDR1 SGHAT, CDR2 FQDESV (reference sequence). V trimming: 4 bases; J trimming: 1 base; junction bases outside the gene matches: 4. The CDR3 has 16 amino acids.

The V call is TRBV4-1, the J call TRBJ2-1; D perhaps matches TRBD1 (6 bases). CDR1 and CDR2 (germline): MGHRA, YSYEKL. The length of the CDR3 is 14 residues. The V and J ends lost 0 bases and 7 bases respectively, with 10 bases between them. This CDR3 reads CASSQDGTRNEQFF. In DNA form, the CDR3 reads TGCGCCAGCAGCCAAGACGGGACAAGAAATGAGCAGTTCTTC.